These T cell receptor beta chains were read from a single sample in a study of identical twins. TCRdb analysed the 5' RACE reads with MiXCR anew, one entry per CDR3 protein. This sample has around 1.7 million distinct CDR3 sequences; less than 35% occur once, and the top ten carry about 0.3%. The sequencing sample was made of cord blood. The origin of the receptors is a newborn girl in good health. Both conserved end residues are part of each CDR3. D genes are given only for firm matches. Clone size appears in some rows only: once, few, many, or a class for an expanded clone.

j_gene	v_gene	d_gene	abundance	len	CDR3nt	CDR3aa
TRBJ2-3	TRBV10-3	TRBD1	few	14	TGTGCCATCAGAGGGGACAGCCTCACAGATACGCAGTATTTT	CAIRGDSLTDTQYF
TRBJ2-3	TRBV20-1	-	-	14	TGCAGTGCTTTCGACAGCCGTTTCACAGATACGCAGTATTTT	CSAFDSRFTDTQYF
TRBJ2-7	TRBV14	-	many	14	TGTGCCAGCAGCCAAGAACGAGGGCGGGACGAGCAGTACTTC	CASSQERGRDEQYF
TRBJ1-1	TRBV5-1	TRBD1	-	14	TGCGCCAGCAGCTTCAAGGGGGCAATGACTGAAGCTTTCTTT	CASSFKGAMTEAFF
TRBJ2-2	TRBV11-2	-	few	15	TGTGCCAGCAGCGCGAGTACGGTGAACACCGGGGAGCTGTTTTTT	CASSASTVNTGELFF
TRBJ1-5	TRBV24-1	TRBD1	once	16	TGTGCCACCAGTGACCATTCCGGGACAGGGAATCAGCCCCAGCATTTT	CATSDHSGTGNQPQHF
TRBJ1-1	TRBV6-5	TRBD1	many	12	TGTGCCAGCAGTAGACAGGGGGCTGAAGCTTTCTTT	CASSRQGAEAFF
TRBJ2-5	TRBV2	TRBD2	few	13	TGTGCCAGTTCGACTAGCGAACAAGAGACCCAGTACTTC	CASSTSEQETQYF
TRBJ2-7	TRBV28	-	few	12	TGTGCCAGCAGTATTTACCCCTACGAGCAGTACTTC	CASSIYPYEQYF
TRBJ2-1	TRBV14	-	few	12	TGTGCCATACAGGGTTTAACGGGTGAGCAGTTCTTC	CAIQGLTGEQFF
TRBJ2-7	TRBV20-1	-	-	18	TGCAGTGCTAGACATGACTCCGGGACCCTTCCTTTCTCCTACGAGCAGTACTTC	CSARHDSGTLPFSYEQYF